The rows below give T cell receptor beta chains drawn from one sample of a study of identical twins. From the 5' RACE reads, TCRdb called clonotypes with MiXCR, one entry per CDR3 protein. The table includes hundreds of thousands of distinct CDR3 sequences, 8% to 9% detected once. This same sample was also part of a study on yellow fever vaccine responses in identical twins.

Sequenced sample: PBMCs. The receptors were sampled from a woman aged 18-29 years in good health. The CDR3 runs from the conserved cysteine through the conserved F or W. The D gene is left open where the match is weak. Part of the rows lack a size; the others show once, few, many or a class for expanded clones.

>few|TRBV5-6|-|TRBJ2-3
TGTGCCAGCAGGTTGACGTCCAGGGCGAGGGATACGCAGTATTTT
CASRLTSRARDTQYF
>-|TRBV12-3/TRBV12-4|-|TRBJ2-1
TGTGCCAGCAGTCCTTTGGGGGGCGCTTACAATGAGCAGTTCTTC
CASSPLGGAYNEQFF
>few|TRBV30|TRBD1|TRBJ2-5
TGTGCCTGGACCCACGGACAGGGAAAAGAGACCCAGTACTTC
CAWTHGQGKETQYF
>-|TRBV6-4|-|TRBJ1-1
TGTGCCAGCAGTGACGGAGGGGACACTGAAGCTTTCTTT
CASSDGGDTEAFF
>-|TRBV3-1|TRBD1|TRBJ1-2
TGTGCCAGCAGCCAAGATGCAGGGGGCCGTGGCTACACCTTC
CASSQDAGGRGYTF
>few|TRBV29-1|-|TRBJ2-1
TGCAGCGCGGGCCTCCCGGGGCATGAGCAGTTCTTC
CSAGLPGHEQFF
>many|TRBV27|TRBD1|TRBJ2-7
TGTGCCAGCAAAACAGGGACAGGTGACTACTACGAGCAGTACTTC
CASKTGTGDYYEQYF
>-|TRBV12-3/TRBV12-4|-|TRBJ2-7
TGTGCCAGCAGTCAAATAAACAGGGTTCTCCCGCGATTTTCGAGCGAGCAGTACTTC
CASSQINRVLPRFSSEQYF
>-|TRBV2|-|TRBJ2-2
TGTGCCTCCGAGGAGGGGGCAAACACCGGGGAGCTGTTTTTT
CASEEGANTGELFF
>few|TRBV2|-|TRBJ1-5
TGTGCCAGCTTGGACGTCCCTTATCAGCCCCAGCATTTT
CASLDVPYQPQHF
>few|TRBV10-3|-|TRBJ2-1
TGTGCCATCAGTGAGTCAGGCAGGGCGAATGAGCAGTTCTTC
CAISESGRANEQFF
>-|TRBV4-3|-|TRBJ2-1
TGCGCCAGCAGCCAAGGACCGAATTGGGATGAGCAGTTCTTC
CASSQGPNWDEQFF
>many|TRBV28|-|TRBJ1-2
TGTGCCAGCAGTTTTGGAGGGAACTATGGCTACACCTTC
CASSFGGNYGYTF
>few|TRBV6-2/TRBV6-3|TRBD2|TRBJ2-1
TGTGCCAGCAGACCTAGCGGAAACAATGAGCAGTTCTTC
CASRPSGNNEQFF
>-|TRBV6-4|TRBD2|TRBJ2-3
TGTGCCAGCAGTGAAGCGGGACTAGCGGCAGATACGCAGTATTTT
CASSEAGLAADTQYF
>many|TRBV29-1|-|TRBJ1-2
TGCAGCGTTGAACACTATGGCTACACCTTC
CSVEHYGYTF
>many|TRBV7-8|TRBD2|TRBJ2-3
TGTGCCAGCAGCTTAGAAGTAGCGGGGCACACAGATACGCAGTATTTT
CASSLEVAGHTDTQYF
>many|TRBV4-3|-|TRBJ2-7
TGCGCCAGCAGCCAAGATTTATCAGGGTTCTACGAGCAGTACTTC
CASSQDLSGFYEQYF
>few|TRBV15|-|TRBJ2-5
TGTGCCACCAGCAGCTACAGGGAAGAGACCCAGTACTTC
CATSSYREETQYF
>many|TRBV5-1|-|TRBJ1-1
TGCGCCAGCAGCTTAAGCCTTGACTTTAACACTGAAGCTTTCTTT
CASSLSLDFNTEAFF
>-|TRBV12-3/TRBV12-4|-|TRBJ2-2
TGTGCCAGCATACTTGCGCTCCGGGGCACCGGGGAGCTGTTTTTT
CASILALRGTGELFF
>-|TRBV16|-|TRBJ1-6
TGTGCCAGCAGCCATGAACGAGCCTTCCCCCTCCACTTT
CASSHERAFPLHF
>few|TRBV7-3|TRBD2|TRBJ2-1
TGTGCCAGCAGCAAAGCGGGGTCCTATGAGCAGTTCTTC
CASSKAGSYEQFF
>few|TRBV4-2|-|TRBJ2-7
TGTGCCAGCAGCCAAGATTGGGCTAGCGTGTACGAGCAGTACTTC
CASSQDWASVYEQYF
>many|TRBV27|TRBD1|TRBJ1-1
TGTGCCAGCAGTTCCTTAGGGGGCGCGAAGGGTGAAGCTTTCTTT
CASSSLGGAKGEAFF
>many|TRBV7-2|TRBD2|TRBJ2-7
TGTGCCAGCAGCTCGGGACTAGCGGGAAGCTACGAGCAGTACTTC
CASSSGLAGSYEQYF
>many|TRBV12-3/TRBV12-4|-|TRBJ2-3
TGTGCCAGCAGCCCCGCCCATTATAAGGATACGCAGTATTTT
CASSPAHYKDTQYF